Below, 2 T cell receptor beta chains from the same sample are listed, as sequenced in a study of neurological immune-mediated disorders. Time point reported: longitudinal time-point 2. TCRdb called the 5' RACE reads again in MiXCR, with one record for every CDR3 protein. The sample carries 70,000 to 95,000 distinct CDR3 sequences, about 13% recorded once. Input material: PBMCs. These receptors were taken from a female donor with HTLV-1-associated myelopathy (HAM/TSP).

Of note for this clonotype: At one boundary the junction diverges from the germline segment, which might be a read error. The chain is built from TRBV3-1 and TRBJ1-2, with a weak D call TRBD1 (5 bases). This CDR3 is built from 17 residues. Germline CDR1 is LGHDT and CDR2 is YNNKEL (reference sequence). CDR3 loop: CASNQDGRAWGNYGYTF. The CDR3 DNA reads as TGTGCCAGCAACCAAGATGGCAGGGCATGGGGCAACTATGGCTACACCTTC.

This clonotype was detected many times. The chain joins TRBV20-1 to TRBJ2-3, with unresolved D. The V end lost 2 bases, the J end lost 0 bases, and 3 bases lay between the germline ends. Germline values: CDR1 DFQATT, CDR2 SNEGSKA (reference sequence). The CDR3 spans 12 residues. Here the CDR3 reads CSARPSTDTQYF. CDR3 DNA: TGCAGTGCTAGACCCAGCACAGATACGCAGTATTTT.